A single T cell receptor beta chain is shown here with its context. This entry belongs to a study of PD-L1 blockade in urothelial cancer. Study-level background: Patients had undergone 0 to 3 prior chemotherapy regimens. Blood yielded a median of approximately 150,000 T cells per sample.

Time point noted: peripheral blood 6 weeks after treatment start. Clones were read by immunoSEQ multiplex PCR, and TCRdb kept only the in-frame ones, dropping some. The data contain some 120,000 clones, approximately 90% of them singletons. This CDR3 is built from 12 residues. The V and J ends lost 2 bases and 12 bases respectively, with 11 bases between them. Per the germline V gene, CDR1 is MNHNS and CDR2 is SASEGT. The rearrangement links TRBV6-1 to TRBJ2-1; the D is unclear. This receptor was obtained from a man between 60 and 75 years old with urothelial cancer. Source: PBMCs, taken around atezolizumab (anti-PD-L1) treatment. The CDR3 DNA reads TGTGCCAGCAGTGAAAAAGTCTACCTGCAGTTCTTC. It is translated as CASSEKVYLQFF.